The next 25 T cell receptor beta chains were all read from a single sample in a study of shared clonotypes between healthy human individuals. TCRdb's table, derived via immunoSEQ multiplex PCR, lists solely in-frame clones and lacks some. Here the sample spans a few million clones, over 85% being singletons. Source material: naive CD4+ T cells sorted from blood. Noted subset: CD45RA+ positively selected. Receptors originate from a young man in good health.

This rearrangement joins TRBV5-3 to TRBJ1-5; a weak D match, TRBD1 (6 bases). TRBV5-3 is an ORF, with its function uncertain. This CDR3 comprises 16 residues. Trimming stripped 5 bases from V and 11 bases from J, with 26 bases between. CDR3 bases: TGTGCCAGAAGTTCCAACGGGACAAATAAAAAGCTTGCCCAGCATTTT. Amino acids: CARSSNGTNKKLAQHF.

With regard to this clone: One junction end disagrees with the germline gene, perhaps due to a read error. The same CDR3 arises from other DNA sequences in this sample as well. The genes are TRBV6-5 and TRBJ1-5; a weak D match, TRBD1 (5 bases). Germline CDR1 and CDR2: MNHEY and SVGAGI. The CDR3 consists of 14 residues. CDR3 residues: CASSPVWGNQPQHF. As DNA, the CDR3 is TGTGCCAGCAGCCCCGTATGGGGCAACCAGCCCCAGCATTTT.

The V and J genes are TRBV7-9 and TRBJ1-5; TRBD1 is a possible D gene (6 bases). Trimming shortened V by 0 bases and J by 4 bases, and 10 bases separated the two germline ends. CDR1 is SEHNR, CDR2 FQNEAQ, per germline (reference sequence). This CDR3 comprises 15 residues. In DNA form, the CDR3 reads TGTGCCAGCAGCTTAGCGCCAGGGGCTAATCAGCCCCAGCATTTT. It encodes CASSLAPGANQPQHF.

This clone has only one observation. The rearrangement uses TRBV23-1 and TRBJ2-5; 7 positions agree with TRBD2. TRBV23-1 qualifies as an ORF whose function is uncertain. V shed 0 bases and J 2 bases; nucleotides not matched to a gene: 6. The CDR3 is 16 residues long. CDR3 region: CASSQSVWGGQETQYF. CDR3 nucleotide sequence: TGCGCCAGCAGTCAATCAGTCTGGGGGGGTCAAGAGACCCAGTACTTC.

The CDR3 spells CASSDRLHSYEQYF. CDR3 DNA: TGTGCCAGCAGCGACAGGCTCCACTCCTACGAGCAGTACTTC. The J gene is TRBJ2-7, the V gene TRBV7-2, with D perhaps TRBD1 (6 bases). The germline CDR1 and CDR2 sequences are SGHTA and FQGNSA. Trimming shortened V by 5 bases and J by 0 bases, and 11 bases separated the two germline ends. The CDR3 runs 14 residues.

This clone showed up just once. The chain combines TRBV18 with TRBJ1-2, with 9 bases aligning to TRBD1. Germline lookup yields CDR1 KGHSH and CDR2 LQKENI. The CDR3 loop spans 14 amino acids. The J segment lost 4 bases and the V segment lost 2 bases, leaving 2 bases of the junction unmatched. The CDR3 DNA reads TGTGCCAGCTCACCAGGGGACAGGGCCTATGGCTACACCTTC. It is translated as CASSPGDRAYGYTF.

This chain uses TRBV6-1 with TRBJ1-5; D is uncertain. The germline V gene encodes CDR1 MNHNS and CDR2 SASEGT. The CDR3 runs to 15 residues. V gave up 1 base and J gave up 9 bases, with 16 bases separating them. Here the CDR3 DNA reads TGTGCCAGCAGTGAAGTCTGGGAAAATAATGCGCCCCAGCATTTT. Translating gives CASSEVWENNAPQHF.

This chain joins TRBV5-5 and TRBJ2-7, with 7 bases identical to TRBD1. This CDR3 is built from 13 residues. The junction had 0 bases not matched to a gene; V was cut back by 0 bases and J by 3 bases. The V gene's germline CDR1 is SGHKS and CDR2 YYEKEE (reference sequence). The CDR3 coding sequence is TGTGCCAGCAGCTTGGGGACAGGCTACGAGCAGTACTTC. The encoded protein is CASSLGTGYEQYF.

The CDR3 region is CASSLGVDTEAFF. CDR3 DNA sequence: TGTGCCAGCAGCTTAGGGGTTGACACTGAAGCTTTCTTT. The chain is built from TRBV7-2 and TRBJ1-1; D gene uncertain. This CDR3 spans 13 amino acids. Looked up from germline, CDR1 is SGHTA and CDR2 is FQGNSA. Trimming cost V 1 base and J 3 bases, with 6 bases left between them. The whole variable domain, remainder taken from reference TRBV7-2 and TRBJ1-1, is GAGVSQSPSNKVTEKGKDVELRCDPISGHTALYWYRQSLGQGLEFLIYFQGNSAPDKSGLPSDRFSAERTGGSVSTLTIQRTQQEDSAVYLCASSLGVDTEAFFGQGTRLTVV.

The chain carries TRBV4-1 and TRBJ2-5; 13 nucleotides align to TRBD2. The CDR3 runs to 17 residues. In germline, CDR1 is MGHRA, CDR2 YSYEKL. V shed 3 bases and J 5 bases; nucleotides not matched to a gene: 9. CDR3 sequence: CASSQVGLAGPEETQYF. In nucleotides, the CDR3 is TGCGCCAGCAGCCAGGTGGGACTAGCGGGACCAGAGGAGACCCAGTACTTC.

The gene calls are TRBV7-9 and TRBJ2-5; D is possibly TRBD2 (5 bases). Germline V CDR1 and CDR2: SEHNR, FQNEAQ (reference sequence). Trimming left V 5 bases short and J 6 bases short, with 16 bases between. The CDR3 consists of 14 residues. CDR3 in DNA: TGTGCCAGCAGCATACTAGGTCCCGGGAAGACCCAGTACTTC. Protein product: CASSILGPGKTQYF.

Points on this clone: The sample holds other DNA sequences that translate to the same CDR3. V and J are TRBV19 and TRBJ1-6, with 8 bases fitting TRBD1. V shed 6 bases, J shed 7 bases, and the junction held 8 bases outside the gene matches. Germline V gene data show CDR1 as LNHDA and CDR2 as SQIVND (reference sequence). The CDR3 loop spans 15 amino acids. CDR3 amino acids: CASRTTGGGNSPLHF. The CDR3 coding sequence is TGTGCCAGTAGGACCACAGGGGGGGGAAATTCACCCCTCCACTTT.

V and J are TRBV4-1 and TRBJ1-4, with D possibly being TRBD1 (5 bases). The CDR3 is made up of 18 amino acids. Between the trimmed V and J ends, which lost 0 bases and 5 bases, there was a span of 19 bases. Germline CDR1 is MGHRA and CDR2 is YSYEKL. The CDR3, as DNA: TGCGCCAGCAGCCAAGATCTTATTTTTCGGGGGTTAAATGAAAAACTGTTTTTT. Protein product: CASSQDLIFRGLNEKLFF.

The chain combines TRBV18 with TRBJ1-1, with D possibly TRBD1 on 5 matching bases. Trimming took 3 bases from V and 0 from J, leaving 14 bases between them. This CDR3 is built from 16 residues. Looked up from germline, CDR1 is KGHSH and CDR2 is LQKENI. CDR3 residues: CASSPRQLNMNTEAFF. The CDR3 bases are TGTGCCAGCTCACCTAGACAGCTAAACATGAACACTGAAGCTTTCTTT.

The chain combines TRBV4-1 with TRBJ1-1, with 9 positions matching TRBD1. The germline V gene has CDR1 MGHRA and CDR2 YSYEKL. The CDR3 runs to 16 residues. V shed 2 bases, J shed 6 bases, and the junction held 10 bases outside the gene matches. The CDR3 here is CASSQPRTGVFPEAFF. In DNA form, the CDR3 reads TGCGCCAGCAGCCAACCCCGGACAGGGGTCTTCCCTGAAGCTTTCTTT.

The chain links TRBV11-2 to TRBJ1-2; D is uncertain. This CDR3 spans 14 amino acids. The germline V gene has CDR1 SGHAT and CDR2 FQNNGV. Trimming took off 0 bases at V and 0 bases at J, with 5 bases between the two ends. The CDR3 DNA sequence: TGTGCCAGCAGCTTAGAAGGTTCTAACTATGGCTACACCTTC. As protein: CASSLEGSNYGYTF. Together with reference TRBV11-2 and TRBJ1-2, the CDR3 gives the full variable domain: EAGVAQSPRYKIIEKRQSVAFWCNPISGHATLYWYQQILGQGPKLLIQFQNNGVVDDSQLPKDRFSAERLKGVDSTLKIQPAKLEDSAVYLCASSLEGSNYGYTFGSGTRLTVV.

This chain joins TRBV5-5 and TRBJ2-7; 11 positions agree with TRBD1. The CDR3 has 16 amino acids. Germline V lookup: CDR1 SGHKS, CDR2 YYEKEE (reference sequence). The V gene end was trimmed by 4 bases and the J gene end by 2 bases; junction bases not matched to a gene: 8. CDR3 coding DNA: TGTGCCAGCAGCGGAATCCGGGACAGGGGGGCCTACGAGCAGTACTTC. It yields the protein CASSGIRDRGAYEQYF.

CDR3 loop: CASSLLPAGGTDTQYF. DNA for the CDR3: TGTGCCAGCAGCCTGCTCCCAGCGGGAGGCACAGATACGCAGTATTTT. The rearrangement links TRBV7-2 to TRBJ2-3; 8 bases map to TRBD2. Per the germline V gene, CDR1 is SGHTA and CDR2 is FQGNSA. V was clipped by 5 bases and J by 1 base; unmatched bases: 8. This CDR3 is 16 amino acids long.

The rearrangement joins TRBV7-8 to TRBJ1-5; D may be TRBD1 (5 bases). Germline V gene data show CDR1 as SGHVS and CDR2 as FQNEAQ. This CDR3 has 15 residues. V was pared by 2 bases and J by 7 bases, with 15 bases between. Written as DNA, the CDR3 is TGTGCCAGCAGCTTACGTTCCCGAGGGGACCAGCCCCAGCATTTT. Protein: CASSLRSRGDQPQHF.

This clone has only one observation. V is TRBV28 and J is TRBJ2-1; D gene uncertain. The germline V gene encodes CDR1 MDHEN and CDR2 SYDVKM. The CDR3 consists of 13 residues. V was trimmed by 3 bases and J by 10 bases, leaving 13 bases between them. The CDR3 DNA reads as TGTGCCAGCAGTTTGGTTTCCGTGAGAGAGCAGTTCTTC. Translated: CASSLVSVREQFF.

The rearrangement uses TRBV19 and TRBJ2-6, with 8 bases lining up with TRBD1. The CDR3 contains 15 residues. Germline V lookup: CDR1 LNHDA, CDR2 SQIVND (reference sequence). V lost 7 bases and J lost 2; bases outside the gene matches: 4. The CDR3 protein is CASKTGGTGANVLTF. The CDR3 DNA reads TGTGCCAGTAAAACAGGGGGTACTGGGGCCAACGTCCTGACTTTC.

In this sample, this clone turned up once. The rearrangement links TRBV5-1 to TRBJ2-7, with TRBD2 matching 10 bases. The CDR3 is 17 residues long. V lost 2 bases and J lost 4; bases outside the gene matches: 12. Germline V lookup: CDR1 SGHRS, CDR2 YFSETQ. CDR3 region: CASSFFPSSGSNYEQYF. The CDR3, as DNA: TGCGCCAGCAGCTTCTTCCCTTCTAGCGGGAGCAATTACGAGCAGTACTTC.

On this clone itself: The identical CDR3 is also encoded by other nucleotide sequences in the sample. J is TRBJ2-5 and V is TRBV6-6, with D uncertain. The CDR3 consists of 11 residues. Deletions cut 2 bases from V and 5 bases from J, with 3 bases between. The germline gives CDR1 MNHNY, CDR2 SVGAGI (reference sequence). The CDR3 spells CASSYTETQYF. The CDR3, as DNA: TGTGCCAGCAGTTACACGGAGACCCAGTACTTC.

J is TRBJ2-2 and V is TRBV19; 7 bases match TRBD2. This CDR3 is built from 15 residues. Per the germline V gene, CDR1 is LNHDA and CDR2 is SQIVND (reference sequence). V shed 7 bases and J 4 bases; nucleotides not matched to a gene: 9. The CDR3, as DNA: TGTGCCAGTATTGGGGACCCGGGAGGCACCGGGGAGCTGTTTTTT. Translation gives CASIGDPGGTGELFF. The whole variable domain, filled in from reference TRBV19 and TRBJ2-2, reads DGGITQSPKYLFRKEGQNVTLSCEQNLNHDAMYWYRQDPGQGLRLIYYSQIVNDFQKGDIAEGYSVSREKKESFPLTVTSAQKNPTAFYLCASIGDPGGTGELFFGEGSRLTVL.

V gene TRBV5-1 combines with J gene TRBJ2-1; TRBD2 matches 9 bases. This CDR3 is 16 amino acids long. In germline, CDR1 is SGHRS, CDR2 YFSETQ. With 0 bases clipped from V and 2 bases from J, the junction kept 3 bases outside the gene matches. In nucleotides, the CDR3 is TGCGCCAGCAGCTTGGGCTCTAGCGGGGCCTACAATGAGCAGTTCTTC. Translating it yields CASSLGSSGAYNEQFF.